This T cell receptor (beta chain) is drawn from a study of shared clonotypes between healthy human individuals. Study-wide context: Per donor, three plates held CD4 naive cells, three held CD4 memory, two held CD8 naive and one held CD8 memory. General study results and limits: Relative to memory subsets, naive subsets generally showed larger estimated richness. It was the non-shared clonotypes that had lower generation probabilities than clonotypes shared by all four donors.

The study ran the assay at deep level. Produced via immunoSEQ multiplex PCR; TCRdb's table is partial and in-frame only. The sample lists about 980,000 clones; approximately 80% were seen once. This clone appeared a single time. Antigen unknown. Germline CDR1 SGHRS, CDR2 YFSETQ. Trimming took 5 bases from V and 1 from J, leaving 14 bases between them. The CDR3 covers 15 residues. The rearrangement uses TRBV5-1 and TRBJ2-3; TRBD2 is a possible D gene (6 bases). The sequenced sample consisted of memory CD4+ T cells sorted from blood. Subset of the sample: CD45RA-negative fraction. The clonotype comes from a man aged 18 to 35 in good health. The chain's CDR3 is CASRLLATGTDTQYF. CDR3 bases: TGCGCCAGCAGACTTCTAGCGACTGGCACAGATACGCAGTATTTT.